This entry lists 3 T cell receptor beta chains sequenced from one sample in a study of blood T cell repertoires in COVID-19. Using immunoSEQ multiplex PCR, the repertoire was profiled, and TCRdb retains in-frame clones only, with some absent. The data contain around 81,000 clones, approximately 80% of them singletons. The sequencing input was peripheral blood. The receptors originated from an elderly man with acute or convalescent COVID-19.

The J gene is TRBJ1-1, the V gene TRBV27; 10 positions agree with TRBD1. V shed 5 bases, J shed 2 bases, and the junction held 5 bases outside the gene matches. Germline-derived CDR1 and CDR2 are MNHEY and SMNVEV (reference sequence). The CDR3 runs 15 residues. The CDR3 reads CASSTQTGGNTEAFF. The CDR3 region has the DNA TGTGCCAGCAGTACCCAGACAGGGGGCAACACTGAAGCTTTCTTT.

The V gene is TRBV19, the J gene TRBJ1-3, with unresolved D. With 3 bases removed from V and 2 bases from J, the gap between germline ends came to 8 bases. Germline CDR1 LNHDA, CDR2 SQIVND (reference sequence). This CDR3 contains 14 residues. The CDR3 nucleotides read TGTGCCAGTAGTATTACAGACACTGGAAACACCATATATTTT. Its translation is CASSITDTGNTIYF.

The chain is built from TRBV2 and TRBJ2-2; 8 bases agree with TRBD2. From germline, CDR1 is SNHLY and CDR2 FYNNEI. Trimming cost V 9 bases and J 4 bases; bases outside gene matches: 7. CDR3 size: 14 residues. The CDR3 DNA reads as TGTGCCAGTTGTCTAGCGGGCTCCACCGGGGAGCTGTTTTTT. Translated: CASCLAGSTGELFF. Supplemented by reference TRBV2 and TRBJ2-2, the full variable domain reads EPEVTQTPSHQVTQMGQEVILRCVPISNHLYFYWYRQILGQKVEFLVSFYNNEISEKSEIFDDQFSVERPDGSNFTLKIRSTKLEDSAMYFCASCLAGSTGELFFGEGSRLTVL.